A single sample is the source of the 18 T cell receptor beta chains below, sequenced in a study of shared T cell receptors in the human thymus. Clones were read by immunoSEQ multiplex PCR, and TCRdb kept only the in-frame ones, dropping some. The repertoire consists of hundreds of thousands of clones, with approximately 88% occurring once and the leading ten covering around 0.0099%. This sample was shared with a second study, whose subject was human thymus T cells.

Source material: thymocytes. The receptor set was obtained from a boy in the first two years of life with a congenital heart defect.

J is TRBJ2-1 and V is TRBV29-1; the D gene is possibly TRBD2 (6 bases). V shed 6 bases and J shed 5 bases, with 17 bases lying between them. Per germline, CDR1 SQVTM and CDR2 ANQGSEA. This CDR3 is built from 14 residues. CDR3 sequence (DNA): TGCAGCGTACCGGGCGGGAAATCACACAATGAGCAGTTCTTC. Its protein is CSVPGGKSHNEQFF.

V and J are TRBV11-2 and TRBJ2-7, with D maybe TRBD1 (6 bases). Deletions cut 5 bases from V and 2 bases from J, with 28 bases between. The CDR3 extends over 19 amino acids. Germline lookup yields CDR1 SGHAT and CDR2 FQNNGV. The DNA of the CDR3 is TGTGCCAGCAGCCATCTGGACATACTGGGACACCAGAGAGCCTACGAGCAGTACTTC. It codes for CASSHLDILGHQRAYEQYF.

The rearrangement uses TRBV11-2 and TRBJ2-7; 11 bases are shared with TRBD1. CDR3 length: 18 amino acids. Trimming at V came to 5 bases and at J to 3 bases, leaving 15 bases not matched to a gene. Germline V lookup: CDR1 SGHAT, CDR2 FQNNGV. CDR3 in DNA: TGTGCCAGCAGCGCACCGCGGACAGGGGGCCGGGAGGGCTACGAGCAGTACTTC. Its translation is CASSAPRTGGREGYEQYF.

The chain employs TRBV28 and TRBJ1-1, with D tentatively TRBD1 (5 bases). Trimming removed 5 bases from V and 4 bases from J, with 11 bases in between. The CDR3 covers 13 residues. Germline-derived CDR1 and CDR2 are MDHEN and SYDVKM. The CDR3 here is CASSHQGCTEAFF. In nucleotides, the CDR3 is TGTGCCAGCAGTCATCAGGGTTGCACTGAAGCTTTCTTT.

CDR3 sequence reads: CASSEEEGADTEAFF. In DNA form, the CDR3 reads TGTGCCAGCAGTGAGGAGGAGGGGGCGGACACTGAAGCTTTCTTT. V usage is TRBV2 and J usage is TRBJ1-1, with 7 nucleotides matching TRBD1. This CDR3 has 15 residues. Germline V gene lookup returns CDR1 SNHLY and CDR2 FYNNEI. V shed 3 bases, J shed 3 bases, and the junction held 7 bases outside the gene matches.

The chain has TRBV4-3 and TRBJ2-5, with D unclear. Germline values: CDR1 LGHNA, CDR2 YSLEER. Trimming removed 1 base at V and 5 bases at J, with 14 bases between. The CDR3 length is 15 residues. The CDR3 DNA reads TGCGCCAGCAGCCAAGGGGCGTCCTCAATGGAGACCCAGTACTTC. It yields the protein CASSQGASSMETQYF.

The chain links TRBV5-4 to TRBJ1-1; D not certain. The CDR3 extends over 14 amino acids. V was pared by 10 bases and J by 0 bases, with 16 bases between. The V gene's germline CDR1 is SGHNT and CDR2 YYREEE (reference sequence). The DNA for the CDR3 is TGTGCCGTCTCCGCTCGGGTTATGAACACTGAAGCTTTCTTT. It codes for CAVSARVMNTEAFF.

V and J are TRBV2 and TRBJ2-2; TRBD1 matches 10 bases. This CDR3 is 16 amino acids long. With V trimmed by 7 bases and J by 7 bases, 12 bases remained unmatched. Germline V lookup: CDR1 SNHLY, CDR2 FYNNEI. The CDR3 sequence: CASIRCDRGRCGELFF. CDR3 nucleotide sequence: TGTGCCAGCATCCGTTGCGACAGGGGGCGGTGCGGGGAGCTGTTTTTT.

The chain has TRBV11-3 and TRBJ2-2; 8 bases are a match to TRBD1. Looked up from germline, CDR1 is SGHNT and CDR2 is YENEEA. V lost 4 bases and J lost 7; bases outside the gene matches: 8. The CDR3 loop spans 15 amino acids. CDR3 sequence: CASSSGTGGNGELFF. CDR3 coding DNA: TGTGCCAGCAGCTCCGGGACAGGCGGAAACGGGGAGCTGTTTTTT.

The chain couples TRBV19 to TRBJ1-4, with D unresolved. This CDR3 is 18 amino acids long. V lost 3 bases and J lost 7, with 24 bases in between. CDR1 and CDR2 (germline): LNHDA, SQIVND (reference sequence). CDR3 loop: CASSIRNNHPSSSEKLFF. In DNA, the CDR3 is TGTGCCAGTAGTATTCGGAATAACCACCCCTCTTCTAGTGAAAAACTGTTTTTT.

The CDR3 region is CASSRDRPTENTIYF. The CDR3 DNA follows: TGTGCCAGCAGCCGGGACAGGCCAACGGAAAACACCATATATTTT. V is TRBV2 and J is TRBJ1-3; 8 nucleotides match TRBD1. Germline V gene data show CDR1 as SNHLY and CDR2 as FYNNEI. The V segment lost 6 bases and the J segment 6 bases; nucleotides outside the gene matches: 10. The CDR3 is 15 residues long.

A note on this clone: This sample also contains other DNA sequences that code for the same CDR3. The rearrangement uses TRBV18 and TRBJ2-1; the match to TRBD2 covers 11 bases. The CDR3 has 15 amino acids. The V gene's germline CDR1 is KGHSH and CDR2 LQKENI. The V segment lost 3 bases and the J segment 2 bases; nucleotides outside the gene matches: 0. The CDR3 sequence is CASSPSGRAYNEQFF. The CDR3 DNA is TGTGCCAGCTCACCTAGCGGGAGGGCCTACAATGAGCAGTTCTTC. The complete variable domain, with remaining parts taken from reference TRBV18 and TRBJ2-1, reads NAGVMQNPRHLVRRRGQEARLRCSPMKGHSHVYWYRQLPEEGLKFMVYLQKENIIDESGMPKERFSAEFPKEGPSILRIQQVVRGDSAAYFCASSPSGRAYNEQFFGPGTRLTVL.

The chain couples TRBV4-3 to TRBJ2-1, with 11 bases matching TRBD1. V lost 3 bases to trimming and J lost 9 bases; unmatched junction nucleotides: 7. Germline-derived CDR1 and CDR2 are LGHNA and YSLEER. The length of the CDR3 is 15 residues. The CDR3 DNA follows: TGCGCCAGCAGCCAGCCGGGACAGGGGGAGAGTGAGCAGTTCTTC. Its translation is CASSQPGQGESEQFF.

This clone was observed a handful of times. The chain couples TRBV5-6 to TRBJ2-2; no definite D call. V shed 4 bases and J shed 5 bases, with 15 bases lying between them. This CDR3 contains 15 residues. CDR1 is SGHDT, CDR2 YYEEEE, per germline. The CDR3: CASSVDTSETGELFF. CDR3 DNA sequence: TGTGCCAGCAGCGTCGACACTTCCGAGACCGGGGAGCTGTTTTTT.

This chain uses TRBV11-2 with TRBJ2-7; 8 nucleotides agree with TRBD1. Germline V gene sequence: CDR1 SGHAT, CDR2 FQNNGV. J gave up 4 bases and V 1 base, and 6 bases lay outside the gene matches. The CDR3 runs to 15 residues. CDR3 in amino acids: CASSLGGTGLYEQYF. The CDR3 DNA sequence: TGTGCCAGCAGCTTAGGGGGGACAGGCCTTTACGAGCAGTACTTC.

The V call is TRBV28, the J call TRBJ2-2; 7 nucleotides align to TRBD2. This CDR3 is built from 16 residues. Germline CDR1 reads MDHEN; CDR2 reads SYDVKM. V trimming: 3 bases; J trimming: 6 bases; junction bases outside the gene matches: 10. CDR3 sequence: CASSFGGRAPPGELFF. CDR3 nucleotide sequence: TGTGCCAGCAGTTTTGGTGGGAGGGCCCCTCCCGGGGAGCTGTTTTTT.

The CDR3 is CASSPAGLARDTQYF. In DNA form, the CDR3 reads TGTGCCAGCAGCCCCGCGGGACTAGCGAGGGATACGCAGTATTTT. This chain uses TRBV7-2 with TRBJ2-3, with 10 positions matching TRBD2. V trimming: 5 bases; J trimming: 6 bases; junction bases outside the gene matches: 8. CDR3 length: 15 residues. Germline CDR1 and CDR2: SGHTA and FQGNSA. The whole variable domain, filled in from reference TRBV7-2 and TRBJ2-3, reads GAGVSQSPSNKVTEKGKDVELRCDPISGHTALYWYRQSLGQGLEFLIYFQGNSAPDKSGLPSDRFSAERTGGSVSTLTIQRTQQEDSAVYLCASSPAGLARDTQYFGPGTRLTVL.

Here the CDR3 DNA reads TGCAGCGTTAACAGGGGGGCTTCTGAAGCTTTCTTT. Residues: CSVNRGASEAFF. The gene calls are TRBV29-1 and TRBJ1-1; 8 bases map to TRBD1. The J segment lost 6 bases and the V segment lost 5 bases, leaving 5 bases of the junction unmatched. The CDR3 is 12 amino acids. Germline V gives CDR1 SQVTM, CDR2 ANQGSEA. Together with reference TRBV29-1 and TRBJ1-1, the CDR3 gives the full variable domain: SAVISQKPSRDICQRGTSLTIQCQVDSQVTMMFWYRQQPGQSLTLIATANQGSEATYESGFVIDKFPISRPNLTFSTLTVSNMSPEDSSIYLCSVNRGASEAFFGQGTRLTVV.